Below, 25 T cell receptor beta chains from the same sample are listed, as sequenced in a study of beta chain features in type 1 diabetes. Overall study results and limits: Shorter TCRB CDR3s, moderately but significantly so, were found in Type 1 diabetes patients in all four CD4+ subsets.

Their recognized antigens are unknown. Isolated RNA was reverse transcribed in full, so expressed TCRB transcripts were sequenced. Here immunoSEQ multiplex PCR was the method, and the copy in TCRdb shows in-frame clones only, minus some. The sample has tens of thousands of clones, around 49% seen once. The sequenced sample consisted of central memory CD4+ T cells from blood. Every receptor here comes from a man aged 30 to 45 with type 1 diabetes.

V usage is TRBV2 and J usage is TRBJ1-1, with no clear D. The length of the CDR3 is 13 residues. The germline V gene encodes CDR1 SNHLY and CDR2 FYNNEI. The V and J ends lost 7 bases and 2 bases respectively, with 11 bases between them. As DNA, the CDR3 is TGTGCCAGCAAAAGCGGGATTAACACTGAAGCTTTCTTT. Translating it yields CASKSGINTEAFF.

The chain combines TRBV7-6 with TRBJ2-1, with D possibly matching TRBD1 (5 bases). The CDR3 covers 14 residues. Germline V CDR1 and CDR2: SGHVS, FNYEAQ. Trimming took 4 bases from V and 6 from J, leaving 13 bases between them. CDR3 bases: TGTGCCAGCAGCTCTGGCAGGGCTAGCAATGAGCAGTTCTTC. It translates to CASSSGRASNEQFF.

The chain links TRBV7-2 to TRBJ1-3; tentatively, D is TRBD1 (5 bases). The V end was cut by 3 bases, the J end by 4 bases, with 10 bases between. CDR3 length equals 14 residues. CDR1 is SGHTA, CDR2 FQGNSA, per germline. CDR3 coding DNA: TGTGCCAGCAGCTTCCAGGGCGCAGGAAACACCATATATTTT. Its protein product is CASSFQGAGNTIYF.

The chain is built from TRBV5-1 and TRBJ2-2; 8 bases fit TRBD1. The length of the CDR3 is 15 residues. Losses at the gene ends were 4 bases for V and 1 base for J; bases not matched to a gene: 3. Germline loops: CDR1 SGHRS, CDR2 YFSETQ. The CDR3 sequence: CASSTGTGNTGELFF. The CDR3 DNA follows: TGCGCCAGCAGCACCGGGACAGGGAACACCGGGGAGCTGTTTTTT.

This chain connects TRBV7-6 to TRBJ2-1; D gene uncertain. Deletions cut 1 base from V and 8 bases from J, with 12 bases between. The CDR3 is 14 amino acids. CDR1 is SGHVS and CDR2 is FNYEAQ in the germline V gene. CDR3 residues: CASSLESGRDEQFF. CDR3 sequence (DNA): TGTGCCAGCAGCTTAGAGTCGGGTCGGGATGAGCAGTTCTTC.

This clone appeared a few times. V usage is TRBV6-6 and J usage is TRBJ1-2, with D perhaps TRBD1 (5 bases). Germline values: CDR1 MNHNY, CDR2 SVGAGI (reference sequence). The CDR3 extends over 15 amino acids. Trimming took off 0 bases at V and 2 bases at J, with 10 bases between the two ends. The CDR3 sequence is CASSYSYGQNYGYTF. CDR3 sequence (DNA): TGTGCCAGCAGTTACTCGTATGGACAAAACTATGGCTACACCTTC.

This sequence joins TRBV19 and TRBJ1-5; D gene unclear. The CDR3 runs 21 residues. The V end lost 7 bases, the J end lost 2 bases, and 33 bases lay between the germline ends. Germline CDR1 reads LNHDA; CDR2 reads SQIVND (reference sequence). The chain's CDR3 is CASTTGGQAFGHGTGNQPQHF. The CDR3 nucleotides are TGTGCCAGTACCACCGGCGGGCAGGCGTTTGGGCACGGTACGGGCAATCAGCCCCAGCATTTT.

V is TRBV6-1 and J is TRBJ2-2; 7 positions match TRBD2. J lost 2 bases, V lost 4 bases, and 4 bases had no gene match. Germline V gene sequence: CDR1 MNHNS, CDR2 SASEGT. This CDR3 has 15 amino acids. The CDR3 DNA is TGTGCCAGCAGTGCGAGCGGGACCAACACCGGGGAGCTGTTTTTT. Protein product: CASSASGTNTGELFF.

The rearrangement joins TRBV30 to TRBJ2-1; the match to TRBD2 covers 7 bases. Germline V lookup: CDR1 GTSNPN, CDR2 SVGIG (reference sequence). Trimming at V came to 8 bases and at J to 7 bases, leaving 17 bases not matched to a gene. CDR3 length: 15 residues. CDR3 loop: CAGLVVSSGQNEQFF. As DNA, the CDR3 is TGTGCCGGACTAGTTGTGAGCTCTGGCCAGAATGAGCAGTTCTTC.

V gene TRBV10-3 combines with J gene TRBJ2-7, with TRBD1 matching over 10 bases. CDR1 is ENHRY and CDR2 is SYGVKD in the germline V gene. There are 13 residues in the CDR3. V was clipped by 7 bases and J by 5 bases; unmatched bases: 5. CDR3 region: CAITRGQGDEQYF. In DNA form, the CDR3 reads TGTGCCATCACCCGAGGACAGGGGGACGAGCAGTACTTC.

This clone was picked up a small number of times. V usage is TRBV30 and J usage is TRBJ1-1; D gene uncertain. Deletions cut 2 bases from V and 0 bases from J, with 7 bases between. The CDR3 sequence is 13 residues long. Germline assignment: CDR1 GTSNPN and CDR2 SVGIG (reference sequence). CDR3 protein: CAWSTQMNTEAFF. CDR3 coding DNA: TGTGCCTGGAGTACACAGATGAACACTGAAGCTTTCTTT.

This clone has a handful of counts. The CDR3 region has the DNA TGCGCCAGCAGCTTGACTAGCGCTACCTACGAGCAGTACTTC. This codes for CASSLTSATYEQYF. The V gene is TRBV5-1, the J gene TRBJ2-7; 7 bases line up with TRBD2. J was trimmed by 2 bases and V by 1 base; bases with no gene match: 3. The CDR3 has 14 amino acids. Looked up from germline, CDR1 is SGHRS and CDR2 is YFSETQ. The variable domain in full, with the rest retrieved from reference TRBV5-1 and TRBJ2-7, is KAGVTQTPRYLIKTRGQQVTLSCSPISGHRSVSWYQQTPGQGLQFLFEYFSETQRNKGNFPGRFSGRQFSNSRSEMNVSTLELGDSALYLCASSLTSATYEQYFGPGTRLTVT.

The chain couples TRBV5-6 to TRBJ2-1, with a tentative D call TRBD2 (5 bases). Trimming removed 3 bases from V and 4 bases from J, with 17 bases in between. The CDR3 loop spans 16 amino acids. Germline V gene data show CDR1 as SGHDT and CDR2 as YYEEEE. The CDR3 here is CASSSHLIGEYNEQFF. CDR3 nucleotides: TGTGCCAGCAGCTCTCACTTGATTGGGGAGTACAATGAGCAGTTCTTC.

This chain joins TRBV4-1 and TRBJ1-4, with 7 positions matching TRBD1. CDR3 length: 16 residues. The V gene end was trimmed by 3 bases and the J gene end by 8 bases; junction bases not matched to a gene: 12. Germline lookup yields CDR1 MGHRA and CDR2 YSYEKL. CDR3 sequence: CASSQLSGTEGEKLFF. The CDR3 DNA reads as TGCGCCAGCAGCCAGCTATCCGGGACAGAGGGGGAAAAACTGTTTTTT.

This clone was recorded a few times. The chain carries TRBV2 and TRBJ1-4; 8 bases are shared with TRBD1. J was trimmed by 2 bases and V by 8 bases; bases with no gene match: 1. The CDR3 totals 13 residues. The germline V gene encodes CDR1 SNHLY and CDR2 FYNNEI. The CDR3 DNA is TGTGCCAGCGACAGGGGCACTAATGAAAAACTGTTTTTT. It specifies CASDRGTNEKLFF.

This chain links TRBV4-1 with TRBJ2-7; 8 bases are a match to TRBD1. Germline V gene sequence: CDR1 MGHRA, CDR2 YSYEKL. V lost 1 base to trimming and J lost 3 bases; unmatched junction nucleotides: 5. CDR3 length: 15 residues. CDR3 residues: CASSQAGDRLYEQYF. The CDR3, as DNA: TGCGCCAGCAGCCAAGCAGGGGACAGGCTCTACGAGCAGTACTTC.

This clone was seen once. The genes are TRBV4-2 and TRBJ2-5; maybe TRBD2 (6 bases). V gave up 4 bases and J gave up 3 bases, with 9 bases separating them. Germline CDR1 is LGHNA and CDR2 is YNFKEQ. This CDR3 contains 13 residues. CDR3 sequence: CASSRGEKETQYF. CDR3 DNA sequence: TGTGCCAGCAGCCGCGGGGAGAAAGAGACCCAGTACTTC.

The V call is TRBV15, the J call TRBJ1-1; D gene ambiguous. The CDR3 length is 13 residues. The germline CDR1 and CDR2 sequences are LNHNV and YYDKDF (reference sequence). Trimming pared 0 bases from V and 8 bases from J, leaving 10 bases between. CDR3 bases: TGTGCCACCAGCAGAGACGAGGGAAGGGAAGCTTTCTTT. Translating it yields CATSRDEGREAFF.

The chain recombines TRBV15 with TRBJ2-7, with 8 positions matching TRBD1. Germline lookup yields CDR1 LNHNV and CDR2 YYDKDF (reference sequence). J was trimmed by 7 bases and V by 3 bases; bases with no gene match: 8. CDR3 length equals 14 residues. The CDR3 nucleotides read TGTGCCACCAGCAGGCGGACAGGGACCGGAGAGCAGTACTTC. Its protein product is CATSRRTGTGEQYF.

This sequence joins TRBV6-5 and TRBJ1-1; D perhaps matches TRBD1 (5 bases). This CDR3 has 15 residues. Per the germline V gene, CDR1 is MNHEY and CDR2 is SVGAGI. V lost 8 bases and J lost 6, with 22 bases in between. The DNA for the CDR3 is TGTGCCAGCGGCCCTTGGGGCAGGGTAAGGGCTGAAGCTTTCTTT. Protein: CASGPWGRVRAEAFF.

This chain uses TRBV29-1 with TRBJ2-1; D is perhaps TRBD1 (6 bases). Trimming pared 3 bases from V and 7 bases from J, leaving 10 bases between. Germline V gene sequence: CDR1 SQVTM, CDR2 ANQGSEA. The CDR3 is 12 residues long. The CDR3 coding sequence is TGCAGCGTTGATCCGCAGGGGAATGAGCAGTTCTTC. It yields the protein CSVDPQGNEQFF.

The gene calls are TRBV23-1 and TRBJ2-2; TRBD1 matches at 10 bases. TRBV23-1 is labeled an ORF, and its function is uncertain. J was trimmed by 4 bases and V by 3 bases; bases with no gene match: 8. CDR3 length: 17 residues. The CDR3 region is CASSHPTGTGATGELFF. CDR3 in DNA: TGCGCCAGCAGTCACCCTACCGGGACAGGGGCCACCGGGGAGCTGTTTTTT.

As DNA, the CDR3 is TGTGCCAGCAGCATTTACAGGGGATCCTCCTACAATGAGCAGTTCTTC. Encoded protein: CASSIYRGSSYNEQFF. The genes are TRBV5-4 and TRBJ2-1; 7 positions match TRBD1. Losses at the gene ends were 4 bases for V and 0 bases for J; bases not matched to a gene: 7. This CDR3 is built from 16 residues. The germline gives CDR1 SGHNT, CDR2 YYREEE (reference sequence).

The chain couples TRBV6-1 to TRBJ1-5; the D gene is possibly TRBD1 (5 bases). This CDR3 has 14 amino acids. Trimming shortened V by 3 bases and J by 5 bases, and 11 bases separated the two germline ends. Germline assignment: CDR1 MNHNS and CDR2 SASEGT. CDR3 sequence (DNA): TGTGCCAGCAGTGACAGGGAAGGGGATCAGCCCCAGCATTTT. Its translation is CASSDREGDQPQHF.

This clone was counted only a few times. The V call is TRBV5-4, the J call TRBJ2-2, with TRBD1 matching 8 bases. CDR3 length equals 15 residues. Losses at the gene ends were 4 bases for V and 7 bases for J; bases not matched to a gene: 9. CDR1 is SGHNT, CDR2 YYREEE, per germline (reference sequence). In DNA form, the CDR3 reads TGTGCCAGCAGCACCCTGGACAGGGAGAGCGGGGAGCTGTTTTTT. Translation gives CASSTLDRESGELFF.